The 18 T cell receptor beta chains below come from one sample, sequenced in a study of blood T cell repertoires in COVID-19. The method was immunoSEQ multiplex PCR; TCRdb's version includes in-frame clones alone and lacks a portion of them. The sample includes approximately 78,000 clones, 80% to 95% of them seen just once. Sequencing was done on a sample of peripheral blood. These receptors were taken from a man aged 50 or older with COVID-19, enrolled during active disease.

The CDR3 DNA reads TGCGCCAGCAGCCCCGGGACAGGGGGCTCCTACGAGCAGTACTTC. Translation: CASSPGTGGSYEQYF. The J gene is TRBJ2-7, the V gene TRBV5-1, with TRBD1 matching over 11 bases. From germline, CDR1 is SGHRS and CDR2 YFSETQ. CDR3 length equals 15 residues. V lost 4 bases and J lost 0; bases outside the gene matches: 3.

This chain connects TRBV2 to TRBJ2-1, with D tentatively TRBD1 (6 bases). Trimming shortened V by 5 bases and J by 0 bases, and 14 bases separated the two germline ends. There are 16 residues in the CDR3. Per germline, CDR1 SNHLY and CDR2 FYNNEI. In nucleotides, the CDR3 is TGTGCCAGCAGTTTAATACAGGGTATCTCCTACAATGAGCAGTTCTTC. Translation: CASSLIQGISYNEQFF.

The rearrangement links TRBV2 to TRBJ2-7, with TRBD1 as a possible D gene (5 bases). Between the trimmed V and J ends, which lost 8 bases and 6 bases, there was a span of 17 bases. The CDR3 runs 13 residues. Germline CDR1 is SNHLY and CDR2 is FYNNEI. This chain's CDR3 is CASGNQGWGEQYF. CDR3 DNA: TGTGCCAGCGGAAACCAGGGTTGGGGCGAGCAGTACTTC.

The chain couples TRBV10-3 to TRBJ2-5, with unresolved D. Germline assignment: CDR1 ENHRY and CDR2 SYGVKD. Trimming cost V 2 bases and J 3 bases, with 4 bases left between them. This CDR3 is 12 amino acids long. CDR3 protein: CAISEPKETQYF. DNA for the CDR3: TGTGCCATCAGTGAGCCCAAAGAGACCCAGTACTTC.

This chain joins TRBV11-2 and TRBJ1-2; D uncertain. Per germline, CDR1 SGHAT and CDR2 FQNNGV. Trimming shortened V by 4 bases and J by 5 bases, and 2 bases separated the two germline ends. CDR3 length equals 10 residues. CDR3 nucleotides: TGTGCCAGCAGCTCTTATGGCTACACCTTC. This codes for CASSSYGYTF.

The chain employs TRBV19 and TRBJ2-4; 16 positions match TRBD2. Germline loops: CDR1 LNHDA, CDR2 SQIVND (reference sequence). V lost 1 base, J lost 6 bases, and 9 bases stayed unmatched. The CDR3 loop spans 19 amino acids. Written as DNA, the CDR3 is TGTGCCAGTAGTATAGGCGGGGGACTAGCGGGAGGGCCGAGAAACATTCAGTACTTC. This gives the protein CASSIGGGLAGGPRNIQYF.

This rearrangement joins TRBV19 to TRBJ2-7; TRBD1 matches 8 bases. This CDR3 region has 15 residues. In germline, CDR1 is LNHDA, CDR2 SQIVND (reference sequence). J was trimmed by 3 bases and V by 5 bases; bases with no gene match: 9. CDR3 sequence: CASSASGTGFYEQYF. DNA for the CDR3: TGTGCCAGTAGTGCCTCCGGGACAGGATTCTACGAGCAGTACTTC.

This clone showed up just once. The chain recombines TRBV30 with TRBJ1-6; no clear D gene. CDR1 and CDR2 (germline): GTSNPN, SVGIG (reference sequence). Trimming stripped 0 bases from V and 10 bases from J, with 16 bases between. The CDR3 loop spans 15 amino acids. The CDR3 DNA is TGTGCCTGGAGTGTACGCGGCAGTTCCCGCTCACCCCTCCACTTT. This encodes CAWSVRGSSRSPLHF.

This clone was observed once. The CDR3 DNA sequence: TGTGCCAGCAGCTTGGGGCTAGCGGGAGGATTGGGGGAGCTGTTTTTT. This encodes CASSLGLAGGLGELFF. The gene calls are TRBV5-4 and TRBJ2-2; 11 nucleotides match TRBD2. The V segment lost 0 bases and the J segment 8 bases; nucleotides outside the gene matches: 6. CDR3 length: 16 amino acids. Germline V lookup: CDR1 SGHNT, CDR2 YYREEE (reference sequence). Full variable domain (rest looked up from reference TRBV5-4 and TRBJ2-2): ETGVTQSPTHLIKTRGQQVTLRCSSQSGHNTVSWYQQALGQGPQFIFQYYREEENGRGNFPPRFSGLQFPNYSSELNVNALELDDSALYLCASSLGLAGGLGELFFGEGSRLTVL.

The chain is built from TRBV14 and TRBJ2-5; TRBD1 is a possible D gene (6 bases). V lost 4 bases and J 3 bases, leaving 9 bases between the germline ends. The CDR3 sequence is 13 residues long. Germline CDR1 is SGHDN and CDR2 is FVKESK. This CDR3 reads CASSLTGKETQYF. The CDR3 nucleotides are TGTGCCAGCAGCCTAACAGGGAAAGAGACCCAGTACTTC. Full variable domain (outside the CDR3, taken from reference TRBV14 and TRBJ2-5): EAGVTQFPSHSVIEKGQTVTLRCDPISGHDNLYWYRRVMGKEIKFLLHFVKESKQDESGMPNNRFLAERTGGTYSTLKVQPAELEDSGVYFCASSLTGKETQYFGPGTRLLVL.

The rearrangement links TRBV4-2 to TRBJ2-5, with TRBD2 matching 12 bases. The CDR3 has 16 amino acids. Per the germline V gene, CDR1 is LGHNA and CDR2 is YNFKEQ. The trim removed 3 bases at V and 2 bases at J, leaving 4 bases unmatched. The CDR3, as DNA: TGTGCCAGCAGCCAGACTAGCGGGGGTATACAAGAGACCCAGTACTTC. It specifies CASSQTSGGIQETQYF.

The chain has TRBV5-1 and TRBJ2-1; 10 bases align to TRBD2. The trim removed 4 bases at V and 2 bases at J, leaving 6 bases unmatched. The germline V gene has CDR1 SGHRS and CDR2 YFSETQ. CDR3 length: 16 amino acids. The CDR3 coding sequence is TGCGCCAGCAGCACCGCTAGCGGGAGTCCCTACAATGAGCAGTTCTTC. This encodes CASSTASGSPYNEQFF.

The chain uses TRBV6-2 or TRBV6-3 and TRBJ2-7; 13 bases are shared with TRBD2. Per germline, CDR1 MNHEY and CDR2 SVGEGT. Trimming cost V 5 bases and J 7 bases; bases outside gene matches: 11. This CDR3 region has 16 residues. The CDR3 loop reads CASSTGLAGTVGEQYF. The DNA of the CDR3 is TGTGCCAGCAGTACGGGACTAGCGGGAACGGTGGGGGAGCAGTACTTC.

The gene calls are TRBV5-4 and TRBJ1-4; unclear D gene. Looked up from germline, CDR1 is SGHNT and CDR2 is YYREEE (reference sequence). This CDR3 has 14 residues. V lost 4 bases, J lost 3 bases, and 10 bases lay in between. The CDR3: CASSPGSANEKLFF. DNA for the CDR3: TGTGCCAGCAGCCCCGGGTCGGCTAATGAAAAACTGTTTTTT.

The chain uses TRBV6-6 and TRBJ2-5; D possibly corresponds to TRBD1 (6 bases). CDR3 length: 14 amino acids. Germline CDR1 and CDR2: MNHNY and SVGAGI (reference sequence). V lost 5 bases and J 1 base, leaving 11 bases between the germline ends. In DNA, the CDR3 is TGTGCCAGCAGTGGCAGGGGTGGCCAAGAGACCCAGTACTTC. Protein product: CASSGRGGQETQYF.

The J gene is TRBJ2-3, the V gene TRBV11-2, with D tentatively TRBD2 (5 bases). Trimming left V 2 bases short and J 0 bases short, with 6 bases between. Germline lookup yields CDR1 SGHAT and CDR2 FQNNGV. The CDR3 covers 14 residues. CDR3 in DNA: TGTGCCAGCAGCTTAACGGGGAGCACAGATACGCAGTATTTT. Translation: CASSLTGSTDTQYF.

J is TRBJ1-1 and V is TRBV30; D possibly corresponds to TRBD1 (5 bases). Trimming stripped 2 bases from V and 1 base from J, with 8 bases between. This CDR3 contains 13 residues. Germline CDR1 and CDR2: GTSNPN and SVGIG (reference sequence). CDR3 DNA sequence: TGTGCCTGGAGTCGGGGGACGAACACTGAAGCTTTCTTT. It specifies CAWSRGTNTEAFF.

CDR3 nucleotides: TGTGCCAGCAGCCTAGGACAGGGACCCTACGAGCAGTACTTC. Translated, it gives CASSLGQGPYEQYF. The chain has TRBV9 and TRBJ2-7, with 8 bases aligning to TRBD1. Per germline, CDR1 SGDLS and CDR2 YYNGEE. V was clipped by 4 bases and J by 2 bases; unmatched bases: 5. CDR3 length equals 14 residues.